This TCR beta chain was identified during a study of blood T cell repertoires in COVID-19. Looked up from germline, CDR1 is SGHDT and CDR2 is YYEEEE. This CDR3 is built from 15 residues. Trimming stripped 0 bases from V and 5 bases from J, with 14 bases between. Profiling relied on immunoSEQ multiplex PCR, and the TCRdb table lists in-frame clones only, not all of them. The sample comprises 200,000 to 250,000 clones, 82% of which are singletons, and about 3.4% rests with the top ten. This chain joins TRBV5-6 and TRBJ1-2; D is ambiguous. Sample: PBMCs or T cells enriched from blood (not recorded which). The receptor was isolated from a woman in her sixties who had recovered from COVID-19. In DNA, the CDR3 is TGTGCCAGCAGCTTGGAGGGCCCGGGGTTATATGGCTACACCTTC. Translation gives CASSLEGPGLYGYTF. Looking up the rest from reference TRBV5-6 and TRBJ1-2 gives the full variable domain: DAGVTQSPTHLIKTRGQQVTLRCSPKSGHDTVSWYQQALGQGPQFIFQYYEEEERQRGNFPDRFSGHQFPNYSSELNVNALLLGDSALYLCASSLEGPGLYGYTFGSGTRLTVV.